This T cell receptor beta chain was obtained from a study of blood T cells in healthy people across ages. Study outcomes and limitations: Across the age range, TCR beta diversity per million T cells fell in a roughly linear way.

Trimming took 3 bases from V and 4 from J, leaving 11 bases between them. This CDR3 contains 15 residues. The germline gives CDR1 SGDLS, CDR2 YYNGEE. This clonotype was observed a single time. Its antigen is still unknown. Next came a second PCR, run for roughly 6 to 11 cycles, which used a sample-barcoded 5' primer along with a J-beta primer mix. CDR3-containing paired-end reads numbered at least 2.5 million in each sample. TCRdb redid the calling of the 5' RACE reads with MiXCR, one entry per CDR3 protein. The profile shows 780,000 or so distinct CDR3 sequences, approximately 55% of them singletons. This TCR derives from a man older than 75 in good health. This chain connects TRBV9 to TRBJ2-6; D gene ambiguous. Sequenced material: blood. CDR3 protein: CASSATRFGANVLTF. The CDR3 nucleotides are TGTGCCAGCAGCGCCACAAGGTTCGGGGCCAACGTCCTGACTTTC.